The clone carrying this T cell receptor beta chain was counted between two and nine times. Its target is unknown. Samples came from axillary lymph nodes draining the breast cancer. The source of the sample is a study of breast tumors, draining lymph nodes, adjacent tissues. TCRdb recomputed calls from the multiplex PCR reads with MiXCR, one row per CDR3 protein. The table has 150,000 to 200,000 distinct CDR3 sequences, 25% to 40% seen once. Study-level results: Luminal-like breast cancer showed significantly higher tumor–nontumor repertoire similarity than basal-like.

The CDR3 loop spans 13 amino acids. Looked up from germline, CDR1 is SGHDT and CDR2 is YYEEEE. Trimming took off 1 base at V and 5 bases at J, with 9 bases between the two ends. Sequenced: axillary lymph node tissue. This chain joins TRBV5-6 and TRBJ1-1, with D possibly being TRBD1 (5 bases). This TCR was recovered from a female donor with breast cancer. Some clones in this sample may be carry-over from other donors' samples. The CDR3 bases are TGTGCCAGCAGCTTGTACGGGGCTACTGAAGCTTTCTTT. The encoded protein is CASSLYGATEAFF. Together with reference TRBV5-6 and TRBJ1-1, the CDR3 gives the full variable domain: DAGVTQSPTHLIKTRGQQVTLRCSPKSGHDTVSWYQQALGQGPQFIFQYYEEEERQRGNFPDRFSGHQFPNYSSELNVNALLLGDSALYLCASSLYGATEAFFGQGTRLTVV.